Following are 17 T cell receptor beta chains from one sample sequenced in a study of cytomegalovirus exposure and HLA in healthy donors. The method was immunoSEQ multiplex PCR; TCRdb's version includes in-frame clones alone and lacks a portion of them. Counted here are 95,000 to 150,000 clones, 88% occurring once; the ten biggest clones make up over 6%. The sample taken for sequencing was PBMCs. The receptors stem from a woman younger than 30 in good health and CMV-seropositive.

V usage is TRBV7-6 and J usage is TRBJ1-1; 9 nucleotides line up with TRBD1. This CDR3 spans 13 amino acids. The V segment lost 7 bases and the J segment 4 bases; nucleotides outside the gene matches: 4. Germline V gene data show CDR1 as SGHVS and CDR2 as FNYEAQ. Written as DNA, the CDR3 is TGTGCCAGCACCTTGGGACAGGGCACTGAAGCTTTCTTT. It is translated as CASTLGQGTEAFF.

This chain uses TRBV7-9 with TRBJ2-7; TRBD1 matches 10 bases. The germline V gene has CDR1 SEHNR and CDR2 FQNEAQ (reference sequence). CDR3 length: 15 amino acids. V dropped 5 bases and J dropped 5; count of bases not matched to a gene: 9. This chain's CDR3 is CASSPGTGDTDEQYF. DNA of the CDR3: TGTGCCAGCAGCCCCGGGACAGGGGATACGGACGAGCAGTACTTC.

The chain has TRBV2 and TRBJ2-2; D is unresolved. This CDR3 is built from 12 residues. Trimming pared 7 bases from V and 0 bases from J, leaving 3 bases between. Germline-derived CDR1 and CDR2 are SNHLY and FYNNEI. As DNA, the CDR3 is TGTGCCAGCACCGCGAACACCGGGGAGCTGTTTTTT. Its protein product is CASTANTGELFF. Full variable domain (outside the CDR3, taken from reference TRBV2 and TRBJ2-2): EPEVTQTPSHQVTQMGQEVILRCVPISNHLYFYWYRQILGQKVEFLVSFYNNEISEKSEIFDDQFSVERPDGSNFTLKIRSTKLEDSAMYFCASTANTGELFFGEGSRLTVL.

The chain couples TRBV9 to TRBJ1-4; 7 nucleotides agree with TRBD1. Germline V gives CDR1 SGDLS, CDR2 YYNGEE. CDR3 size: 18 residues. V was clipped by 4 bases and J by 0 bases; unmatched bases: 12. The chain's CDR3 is CASSRQGTILATNEKLFF. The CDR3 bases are TGTGCCAGCAGCCGACAGGGCACCATCCTTGCAACTAATGAAAAACTGTTTTTT. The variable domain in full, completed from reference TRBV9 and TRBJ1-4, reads DSGVTQTPKHLITATGQRVTLRCSPRSGDLSVYWYQQSLDQGLQFLIQYYNGEERAKGNILERFSAQQFPDLHSELNLSSLELGDSALYFCASSRQGTILATNEKLFFGSGTQLSVL.

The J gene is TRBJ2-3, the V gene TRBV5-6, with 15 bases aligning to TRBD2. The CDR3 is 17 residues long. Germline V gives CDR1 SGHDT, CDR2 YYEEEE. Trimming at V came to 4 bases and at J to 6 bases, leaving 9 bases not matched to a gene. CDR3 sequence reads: CASSPPGLAGGSDTQYF. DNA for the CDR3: TGTGCCAGCAGCCCGCCTGGACTAGCGGGAGGGTCCGATACGCAGTATTTT.

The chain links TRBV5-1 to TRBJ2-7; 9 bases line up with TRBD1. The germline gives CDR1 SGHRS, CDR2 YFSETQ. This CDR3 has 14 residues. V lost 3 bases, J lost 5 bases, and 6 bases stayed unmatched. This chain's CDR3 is CASSYGQGIDEQYF. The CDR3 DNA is TGCGCCAGCAGCTATGGACAGGGGATCGACGAGCAGTACTTC.

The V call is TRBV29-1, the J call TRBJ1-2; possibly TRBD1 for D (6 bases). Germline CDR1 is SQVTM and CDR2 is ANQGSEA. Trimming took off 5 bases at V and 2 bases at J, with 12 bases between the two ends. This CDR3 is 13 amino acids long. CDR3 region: CSVWDTENYGYTF. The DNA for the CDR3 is TGCAGCGTTTGGGACACCGAGAACTATGGCTACACCTTC.

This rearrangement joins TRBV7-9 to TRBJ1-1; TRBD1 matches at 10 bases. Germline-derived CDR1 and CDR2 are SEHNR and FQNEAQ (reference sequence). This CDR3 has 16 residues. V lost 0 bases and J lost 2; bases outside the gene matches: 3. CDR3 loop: CASSLAGTGVNTEAFF. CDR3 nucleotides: TGTGCCAGCAGCTTAGCAGGGACAGGGGTAAACACTGAAGCTTTCTTT.

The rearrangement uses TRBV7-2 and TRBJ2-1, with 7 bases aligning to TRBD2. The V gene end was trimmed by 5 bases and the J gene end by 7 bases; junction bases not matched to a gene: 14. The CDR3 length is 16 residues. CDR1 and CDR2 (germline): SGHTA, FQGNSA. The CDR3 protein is CASSPGTIMHRNEQFF. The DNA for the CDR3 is TGTGCCAGCAGCCCCGGGACTATCATGCACAGGAATGAGCAGTTCTTC.

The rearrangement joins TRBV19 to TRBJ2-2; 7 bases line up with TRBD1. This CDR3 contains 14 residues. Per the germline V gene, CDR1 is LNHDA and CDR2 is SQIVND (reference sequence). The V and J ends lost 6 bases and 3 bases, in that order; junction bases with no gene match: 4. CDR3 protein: CASRVTGYTGELFF. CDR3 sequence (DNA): TGTGCCAGTAGAGTGACAGGGTACACCGGGGAGCTGTTTTTT.

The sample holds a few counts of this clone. The CDR3 DNA sequence: TGTGCCAGTAGTATCATCGCAGGAGGCTACACCTTC. Its translation is CASSIIAGGYTF. This chain links TRBV19 with TRBJ1-2, with D hard to call. The V and J ends lost 3 bases and 8 bases respectively, with 10 bases between them. Germline assignment: CDR1 LNHDA and CDR2 SQIVND (reference sequence). This CDR3 has 12 amino acids. Variable domain in full (rest from reference TRBV19 and TRBJ1-2): DGGITQSPKYLFRKEGQNVTLSCEQNLNHDAMYWYRQDPGQGLRLIYYSQIVNDFQKGDIAEGYSVSREKKESFPLTVTSAQKNPTAFYLCASSIIAGGYTFGSGTRLTVV.

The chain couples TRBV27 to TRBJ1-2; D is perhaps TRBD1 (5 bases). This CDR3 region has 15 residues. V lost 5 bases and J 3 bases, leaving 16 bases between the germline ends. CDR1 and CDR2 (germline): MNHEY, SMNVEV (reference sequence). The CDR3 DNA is TGTGCCAGCAGTGCAAGTGGGGGGACGGACTATGGCTACACCTTC. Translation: CASSASGGTDYGYTF.

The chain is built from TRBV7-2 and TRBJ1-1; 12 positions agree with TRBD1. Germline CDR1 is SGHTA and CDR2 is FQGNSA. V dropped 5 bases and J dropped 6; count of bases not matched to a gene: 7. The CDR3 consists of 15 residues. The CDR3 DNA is TGTGCCAGCAGCCTGGGACAGGGGGCGCGCTCTGAAGCTTTCTTT. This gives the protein CASSLGQGARSEAFF.

In DNA, the CDR3 is TGCGCCAGCAGCCAAGCTACGGGGATCAGCACCGGGGAGCTGTTTTTT. Translated, it gives CASSQATGISTGELFF. The chain employs TRBV4-3 and TRBJ2-2; weak D call: TRBD2 (5 bases). Germline CDR1 reads LGHNA; CDR2 reads YSLEER. V was clipped by 1 base and J by 4 bases, with 13 bases between them. The CDR3 runs to 16 residues.

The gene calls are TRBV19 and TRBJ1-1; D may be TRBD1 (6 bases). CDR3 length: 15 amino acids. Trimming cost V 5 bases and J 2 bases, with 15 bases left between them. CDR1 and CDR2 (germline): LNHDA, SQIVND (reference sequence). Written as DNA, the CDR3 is TGTGCCAGTAGTGGTTCAGGGGAGAAAAACACTGAAGCTTTCTTT. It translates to CASSGSGEKNTEAFF.

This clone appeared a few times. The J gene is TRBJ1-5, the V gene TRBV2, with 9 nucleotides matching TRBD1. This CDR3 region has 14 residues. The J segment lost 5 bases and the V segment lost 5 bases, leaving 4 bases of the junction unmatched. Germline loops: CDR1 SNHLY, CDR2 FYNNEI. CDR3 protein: CASSYRGLYQPQHF. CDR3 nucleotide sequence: TGTGCCAGCAGTTACAGGGGGCTTTATCAGCCCCAGCATTTT.

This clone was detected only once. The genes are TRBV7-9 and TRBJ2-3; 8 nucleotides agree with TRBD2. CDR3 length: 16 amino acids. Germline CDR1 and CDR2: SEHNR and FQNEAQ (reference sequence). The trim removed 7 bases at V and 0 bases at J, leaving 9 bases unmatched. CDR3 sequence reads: CASTAPLAASTDTQYF. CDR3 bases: TGTGCCAGCACGGCGCCACTAGCGGCTAGCACAGATACGCAGTATTTT.